This T cell receptor (beta chain) emerged from a study of blood T cell repertoires in COVID-19. Data came from immunoSEQ multiplex PCR; TCRdb stores just in-frame clones and leaves some out. The profile shows 200,000 to 300,000 clones, around 90% of them singletons. The CDR3 covers 15 residues. From germline, CDR1 is SGHAT and CDR2 FQNNGV. V was clipped by 6 bases and J by 5 bases, with 16 bases between them. This clonotype was sampled from a human donor in a cohort sampled during active COVID-19. Sequencing was done on a sample of peripheral blood. The chain combines TRBV11-2 with TRBJ2-2; TRBD1 might be the D (6 bases). CDR3 sequence reads: CASSSHGQRTGELFF. CDR3 nucleotides: TGTGCCAGCAGTTCTCACGGACAGCGGACCGGGGAGCTGTTTTTT.